Described below is a single T cell receptor beta chain sequence and its context. These data are taken from a study of blood T cell repertoires in COVID-19. Study summary: Researchers got acute and convalescent COVID-19 samples from the United States, Italy and Spain.

The assay was immunoSEQ multiplex PCR, and TCRdb's table has in-frame clones only and misses some. The profile shows 55,000 to 95,000 clones, 80% to 90% of them singletons. Input material: peripheral blood. This sequence originates from a woman in her seventies with acute or convalescent COVID-19.

The CDR3 loop is CALTSRGRGHGYTF. The CDR3 region has the DNA TGTGCCCTCACATCGCGGGGCAGGGGGCATGGCTACACCTTC. The genes are TRBV6-5 and TRBJ1-2; 8 positions agree with TRBD1. The CDR3 sequence is 14 residues long. Trimming removed 11 bases from V and 6 bases from J; junction bases left unmatched: 14. CDR1 and CDR2 (germline): MNHEY, SVGAGI.